The rows below give T cell receptor beta chains drawn from one sample of a study of T cell responses to AZD1222 COVID-19 vaccine. The table came from immunoSEQ multiplex PCR; TCRdb's copy has only in-frame clones and leaves some out. The table has about 120,000 clones, over 75% seen once. The sample here was peripheral blood, taken on day 0 of MenACWY control vaccination. Receptors originate from an adult in good health. Each CDR3 is given with its conserved first and last residue. Each record gives: V gene, J gene, clone size, D gene, CDR3 protein, CDR3 DNA. A D gene is named only where the DNA matches it firmly. Clone size is stated in some rows and not others, as once, few, many or a class when expanded.

>TRBV7-9|TRBJ2-5|NA|TRBD1
CASSSRTGEETQYF
TGTGCCAGCAGCTCCCGGACAGGGGAGGAAACCCAGTACTTC
>TRBV4-3|TRBJ2-5|NA|NA
CASSQGVQGGGETQYF
TGCGCCAGCAGCCAAGGGGTACAGGGCGGCGGGGAGACCCAGTACTTC
>TRBV5-4|TRBJ2-3|NA|TRBD2
CASSSGLAGITDTQYF
TGTGCCAGCAGCTCAGGACTAGCGGGGATCACAGATACGCAGTATTTT
>TRBV18|TRBJ2-7|NA|TRBD1
CASSPPGGDFYEQYF
TGTGCCAGCTCTCCCCCAGGGGGCGATTTTTACGAGCAGTACTTC
>TRBV27|TRBJ1-4|NA|NA
CASASRRNEKLFF
TGTGCCAGCGCAAGTCGGAGAAATGAAAAACTGTTTTTT
>TRBV10-3|TRBJ1-6|NA|NA
CAIRPGTGGNSPLHF
TGTGCCATCAGGCCAGGGACGGGCGGAAATTCACCCCTCCACTTT
>TRBV5-8|TRBJ2-7|few|NA
CASRGRTVGAYEQYF
TGTGCCAGCAGGGGAAGGACAGTGGGAGCCTACGAGCAGTACTTC
>TRBV6-6|TRBJ1-2|NA|NA
CASGEGYTF
TGTGCCAGCGGGGAGGGCTACACCTTC
>TRBV2|TRBJ2-2|NA|TRBD1
CASRAGTGGNLNTGELFF
TGTGCCAGCAGGGCGGGGACAGGGGGTAATCTGAACACCGGGGAGCTGTTTTTT
>TRBV10-2|TRBJ1-5|NA|TRBD1
CASSEGQGVGQPQHF
TGCGCCAGCAGTGAGGGACAGGGGGTAGGGCAGCCCCAGCATTTT